This T cell receptor beta chain was identified in a study of CXCR3-negative and CXCR3-positive naive CD8 T cells. General study points: The study found that naive CXCR3-negative and CXCR3-positive cells shared TRBV-TRBJ usage, while memory cells differed. PBMCs showed partially decreased CXCR3 expression after cryopreservation, and most assays used fresh PBMCs. Relative to memory CD8+ cells, whose diversity was much lower, both naive subsets had comparably high diversity.

UMI labels and 5' RACE were used to prepare the TRB cDNA libraries. For each CDR3 protein, TCRdb gives one entry from its re-call of the 5' RACE reads, without DNA. The sample totals approximately 83,000 distinct CDR3 sequences. Looked up from germline, CDR1 is PRHDT and CDR2 is FYEKMQ (reference sequence). The CDR3 covers 16 residues. A note on this clonotype: Its cognate antigen is unknown.

The material sequenced was naive CXCR3- CD8+ T cells from blood. Subset described: CD45RO-CCR7+CD27+CD95- naive CD8+ T cells lacking CXCR3 (TNR3-). This sequence originates from a human donor in good health. Some clones in this sample may be carry-over from other donors' samples. The V gene is TRBV13, the J gene TRBJ2-7; TCRdb's D call of TRBD1 is untestable without DNA. CDR3 region: CASSLRLGGTRSEQYF.